These 7 T cell receptor beta chains share one sample of origin, sequenced in a study of T cells after somatic rescue of genetic block. TCRdb's table, derived via immunoSEQ multiplex PCR, lists solely in-frame clones and lacks some. The sample consists of approximately 88,000 clones, approximately 90% of them appearing once. The sample comprised peripheral blood mononuclear cells (PBMCs). These TCRs come from a woman younger than 30.

The chain combines TRBV7-9 with TRBJ1-3; 9 positions match TRBD1. Trimming cost V 2 bases and J 6 bases; bases outside gene matches: 5. Germline CDR1 reads SEHNR; CDR2 reads FQNEAQ (reference sequence). The CDR3 runs to 15 residues. Here the CDR3 reads CASSLRDREKNTIYF. The CDR3 coding sequence is TGTGCCAGCAGCTTAAGGGACAGGGAAAAAAACACCATATATTTT.

The rearrangement links TRBV4-2 to TRBJ1-1, with TRBD1 as a possible D gene (6 bases). Trimming took off 0 bases at V and 12 bases at J, with 14 bases between the two ends. Germline V gene lookup returns CDR1 LGHNA and CDR2 YNFKEQ. The CDR3 runs to 13 residues. In DNA, the CDR3 is TGTGCCAGCAGCCAAGATCCGGGGGCGAGGACTTTCTTT. Encoded protein: CASSQDPGARTFF.

V usage is TRBV5-1 and J usage is TRBJ2-1, with 11 bases identical to TRBD1. The CDR3 has 17 amino acids. V lost 3 bases and J lost 6; bases outside the gene matches: 11. In germline, CDR1 is SGHRS, CDR2 YFSETQ. Written as DNA, the CDR3 is TGCGCCAGCAGCTCCGGACAGGGGGCCTTCTTGAGCAATGAGCAGTTCTTC. It yields the protein CASSSGQGAFLSNEQFF.

This chain connects TRBV5-1 to TRBJ2-2; D uncertain. The V end was cut by 6 bases, the J end by 7 bases, with 10 bases between. This CDR3 is built from 12 residues. Germline V gene sequence: CDR1 SGHRS, CDR2 YFSETQ. CDR3 sequence reads: CASNPVGGELFF. CDR3 DNA sequence: TGCGCCAGCAACCCGGTGGGCGGGGAGCTGTTTTTT.

The chain has TRBV29-1 and TRBJ2-1; possible D gene TRBD1, 5 bases. CDR1 is SQVTM and CDR2 is ANQGSEA in the germline V gene. Trimming stripped 1 base from V and 0 bases from J, with 10 bases between. The CDR3 length is 15 residues. CDR3 nucleotide sequence: TGCAGCGTTGAAGGACAGCCCAACTCCTACAATGAGCAGTTCTTC. Amino acids: CSVEGQPNSYNEQFF.

The chain couples TRBV7-6 to TRBJ2-3; 11 positions agree with TRBD1. V trimming: 5 bases; J trimming: 5 bases; junction bases outside the gene matches: 6. This CDR3 is built from 15 residues. CDR1 and CDR2 from the germline V gene are SGHVS and FNYEAQ. The CDR3 is CASSPSGTGGDTQYF. Here the CDR3 DNA reads TGTGCCAGCAGCCCCTCCGGGACAGGGGGAGATACGCAGTATTTT.

The chain has TRBV27 and TRBJ1-1; unclear D gene. V lost 6 bases, J lost 0 bases, and 11 bases lay in between. Germline CDR1 reads MNHEY; CDR2 reads SMNVEV (reference sequence). This CDR3 contains 14 residues. The CDR3 nucleotides are TGTGCCAGCAGACTGGACGGGATGAACACTGAAGCTTTCTTT. Translating gives CASRLDGMNTEAFF.